This T cell receptor beta chain was documented in a study of T cell changes during pregnancy in multiple sclerosis. The table came from immunoSEQ multiplex PCR; TCRdb's copy has only in-frame clones and leaves some out. The repertoire includes tens of thousands of clones, 88% of them detected once, and about 0.8% sits in the top ten. Trimming took off 2 bases at V and 7 bases at J, with 9 bases between the two ends. This CDR3 has 12 residues. Germline lookup yields CDR1 SQVTM and CDR2 ANQGSEA. The chain uses TRBV29-1 and TRBJ2-1, with D unresolved. The sequence derives from a female donor in good health, enrolled as a control in a pregnancy study. The source material was CD4+ T cells from peripheral blood mononuclear cells, sampled in the first trimester of pregnancy. In DNA, the CDR3 is TGCAGCGTTGAAAGGCAGAGGAATGAGCAGTTCTTC. Translated, it gives CSVERQRNEQFF.